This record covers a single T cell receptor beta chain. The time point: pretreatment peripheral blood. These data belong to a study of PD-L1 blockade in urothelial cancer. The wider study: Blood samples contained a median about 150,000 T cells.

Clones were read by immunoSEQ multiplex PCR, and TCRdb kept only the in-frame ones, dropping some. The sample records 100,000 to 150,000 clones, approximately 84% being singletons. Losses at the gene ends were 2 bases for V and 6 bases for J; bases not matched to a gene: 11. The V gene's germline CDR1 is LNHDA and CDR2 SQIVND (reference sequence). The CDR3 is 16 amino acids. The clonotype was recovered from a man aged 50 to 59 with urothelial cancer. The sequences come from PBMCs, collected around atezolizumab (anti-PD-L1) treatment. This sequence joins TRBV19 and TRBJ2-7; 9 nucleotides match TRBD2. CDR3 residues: CASSISSGGTGVEQYF. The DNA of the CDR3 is TGTGCCAGTAGTATATCGAGCGGGGGGACGGGGGTCGAGCAGTACTTC.